The rows below give T cell receptor beta chains drawn from one sample of a study of shared clonotypes between healthy human individuals. Sequencing was performed with immunoSEQ multiplex PCR; in TCRdb, only in-frame clones are kept and a portion is missing. The sample has about 1 million clones; around 75% are singletons. Sequencing was performed on memory CD4+ T cells sorted from blood. These receptors were obtained from a man in his late teens or twenties in good health. The CDR3 runs from the conserved cysteine through the conserved F or W. The D gene is left open where the match is weak. Some rows mark clone size as missing; the rest say once, few, many or name a class of expanded clone.

v_gene	abundance	j_gene	d_gene	CDR3aa	CDR3nt
TRBV5-4	NA	TRBJ1-3	NA	CASSLWSSGNTIYF	TGTGCCAGCAGCTTATGGAGCTCTGGAAACACCATATATTTT
TRBV7-2	NA	TRBJ2-7	NA	CASSLAAYSYEQYF	TGTGCCAGCAGCTTAGCGGCATACTCCTACGAGCAGTACTTC
TRBV6-1	NA	TRBJ1-6	NA	CASFPKSPLHF	TGTGCCAGCTTCCCGAAATCACCCCTCCACTTT
TRBV20-1	NA	TRBJ2-3	NA	CSAAMNTQYF	TGCAGTGCAGCCATGAATACGCAGTATTTT
TRBV18	NA	TRBJ1-1	NA	CASSPPRGLNTEAFF	TGTGCCAGCTCACCACCCCGCGGTTTGAACACTGAAGCTTTCTTT
TRBV6-5	once	TRBJ1-6	TRBD1	CASSSSNRGGNSPLHF	TGTGCCAGCAGTTCAAGTAACAGGGGGGGTAATTCACCCCTCCACTTT
TRBV4-1	once	TRBJ1-5	NA	CASSRPGSANQPQHF	TGCGCCAGCAGCCGACCAGGGAGTGCGAATCAGCCCCAGCATTTT
TRBV25-1	few	TRBJ2-5	TRBD2	CASTLSGRGETQYF	TGTGCCAGCACCCTTAGCGGGAGAGGAGAGACCCAGTACTTC
TRBV6-5	NA	TRBJ1-5	NA	CASDPVSNQPQHF	TGTGCCAGCGATCCAGTTAGCAATCAGCCCCAGCATTTT
TRBV9	few	TRBJ1-3	NA	CASSVSLGSGNTIYF	TGTGCCAGCAGCGTCTCCCTAGGTTCCGGGAACACCATATATTTT
TRBV28	NA	TRBJ2-5	NA	CASSFLTGNQETQYF	TGTGCCAGCAGTTTCCTGACAGGCAACCAAGAGACCCAGTACTTC
TRBV5-1	NA	TRBJ2-5	TRBD1	CASSLSLGQGAKTQYF	TGCGCCAGCAGCTTGTCCCTTGGACAGGGGGCGAAGACCCAGTACTTC
TRBV7-8	NA	TRBJ2-3	TRBD2	CASSLEASGRITDTQYF	TGTGCCAGCAGCTTAGAGGCTAGCGGGAGGATCACAGATACGCAGTATTTT
TRBV30	few	TRBJ1-6	TRBD1	CAWSGTGLNSPLHF	TGTGCCTGGAGTGGGACAGGGCTAAATTCACCCCTCCACTTT
TRBV6-1	few	TRBJ2-3	NA	CASSPATGRVDTQYF	TGTGCCAGCAGCCCGGCGACAGGGAGGGTAGATACGCAGTATTTT
TRBV30	NA	TRBJ1-2	NA	CAWSPIGTWGYTF	TGTGCCTGGAGTCCCATAGGAACTTGGGGCTACACCTTC
TRBV5-6	NA	TRBJ1-2	NA	CASSFYDSPNYGYTF	TGTGCCAGCAGCTTTTACGACAGTCCTAACTATGGCTACACCTTC
TRBV30	NA	TRBJ2-2	NA	CAWSPRFAGELFF	TGTGCCTGGAGCCCCCGGTTTGCGGGGGAGCTGTTTTTT
TRBV19	once	TRBJ1-5	NA	CASTDSYSNQPQHF	TGTGCCAGTACCGACAGCTATAGCAATCAGCCCCAGCATTTT
TRBV6-5	few	TRBJ1-2	NA	CASHTGHSNYGYTF	TGTGCCAGCCACACAGGGCACTCGAACTATGGCTACACCTTC
TRBV28	NA	TRBJ2-2	NA	CASSRQATTGELFF	TGTGCCAGCAGCCGACAGGCTACGACCGGGGAGCTGTTTTTT
TRBV10-3	NA	TRBJ2-1	NA	CAISLANEQFF	TGTGCCATCAGCCTAGCTAATGAGCAGTTCTTC
TRBV10-1	NA	TRBJ1-2	NA	CASSECTAGQPYGYTF	TGCGCCAGCAGTGAGTGTACCGCAGGACAGCCATATGGCTACACCTTC
TRBV18	NA	TRBJ2-1	NA	CASSPGGREQFF	TGTGCCAGCTCTCCGGGTGGGCGGGAGCAGTTCTTC
TRBV28	NA	TRBJ1-4	TRBD1	CASINTGGRTEKLFF	TGTGCCAGCATTAATACAGGGGGCCGAACTGAAAAACTGTTTTTT
TRBV11-1	NA	TRBJ1-1	NA	CASSLARGNTEAFF	TGTGCCAGCAGCTTAGCCCGGGGGAACACTGAAGCTTTCTTT
TRBV11-2	NA	TRBJ1-4	NA	CASSLETGAEKLFF	TGTGCCAGCAGCTTAGAAACTGGGGCTGAAAAACTGTTTTTT
TRBV5-1	NA	TRBJ2-1	NA	CASSLDGISYNEQFF	TGCGCCAGCAGCTTGGACGGGATCTCCTACAATGAGCAGTTCTTC
TRBV29-1	NA	TRBJ2-7	NA	CSVPNLPPTKNPYGHYEQYF	TGCAGCGTTCCTAACCTGCCCCCCACAAAGAACCCCTACGGGCACTACGAGCAGTACTTC
TRBV6-5	NA	TRBJ1-5	NA	CASRQYSNQPQHF	TGTGCCAGCAGGCAATATAGCAATCAGCCCCAGCATTTT
TRBV5-1	once	TRBJ2-5	NA	CASSLSLTRTGETQYF	TGCGCCAGCAGCTTGTCCCTAACTAGGACCGGGGAGACCCAGTACTTC
TRBV5-4	NA	TRBJ1-5	TRBD1	CASSLGGTGVDQPQHF	TGTGCCAGCAGCTTGGGGGGGACAGGGGTTGATCAGCCCCAGCATTTT
TRBV7-8	NA	TRBJ1-2	TRBD1	CASSRGTGVNYGYTF	TGTGCCAGCAGCCGAGGGACAGGGGTAAACTATGGCTACACCTTC
TRBV18	NA	TRBJ1-4	NA	CASSSGLNEKLFF	TGTGCCAGCTCATCAGGGCTTAATGAAAAACTGTTTTTT
TRBV28	once	TRBJ1-2	NA	CASSPRQYGYTF	TGTGCCAGCAGTCCCAGACAGTATGGCTACACCTTC
TRBV5-4	NA	TRBJ2-2	NA	CASSLGGVLDTGELFF	TGTGCCAGCAGCCTAGGGGGGGTCTTGGACACCGGGGAGCTGTTTTTT
TRBV19	NA	TRBJ2-5	TRBD2	CASSGRAQETQYF	TGTGCCAGTAGTGGGAGGGCACAAGAGACCCAGTACTTC
TRBV5-6	NA	TRBJ2-1	NA	CASSPEVGEQFF	TGTGCCAGCAGCCCGGAGGTGGGTGAGCAGTTCTTC
TRBV5-1	NA	TRBJ2-3	NA	CASSLRESTDTQYF	TGCGCCAGCAGCTTGAGGGAAAGCACAGATACGCAGTATTTT
TRBV29-1	NA	TRBJ1-2	NA	CSVVGVYGYTF	TGCAGCGTTGTGGGGGTCTATGGCTACACCTTC
TRBV30	once	TRBJ2-5	TRBD1	CAWTRTTGAGETQYF	TGTGCCTGGACCCGAACCACAGGGGCGGGAGAGACCCAGTACTTC